These T cell receptor beta chains were read from a single sample in a study of STAT5B mutations in CD4+ large granular lymphocyte leukemia. Produced via immunoSEQ multiplex PCR; TCRdb's table is partial and in-frame only. The repertoire has some 45,000 clones, 80% to 90% of them found once; the top ten carry about 2.5%. The sample taken for sequencing was CD4+ T cells from blood buffy coats. The receptors were gathered from a human donor in good health. CDR3s include the opening cysteine and the closing phenylalanine or tryptophan. A D gene is named only where the DNA matches it firmly. Size values are once, few and many counts, or a class for expanded clones, and some rows have none.

d_call,clone_size,j_call,v_call,cdr3_nt,cdr3_aa
TRBD1,NA,TRBJ1-5,TRBV6-5,TGTGCCAGCAGTATCCGGGACAGTGGAAATCAGCCCCAGCATTTT,CASSIRDSGNQPQHF
NA,NA,TRBJ1-2,TRBV10-3,TGTGCCATCAGTGAGCTAAGGAGCAATGGCTACACCTTC,CAISELRSNGYTF
TRBD2,NA,TRBJ2-5,TRBV7-8,TGTGCCAGCAGCTTACTACTAGCGGGAGAGGCGCAGTACTTC,CASSLLLAGEAQYF
NA,NA,TRBJ2-3,TRBV14,TGTGCCAGCAGCCAGGCCTCCTACAGGGCGGATACGCAGTATTTT,CASSQASYRADTQYF
NA,NA,TRBJ1-2,TRBV4-3,TGCGCCAGCAGCCAGGTACAGAGTTCTAACTATGGCTACACCTTC,CASSQVQSSNYGYTF
NA,NA,TRBJ2-1,TRBV7-9,TGTGCCAGCAGCTCCACTAGCTTGGCCAATGAGCAGTTCTTC,CASSSTSLANEQFF
TRBD2,NA,TRBJ2-1,TRBV27,TGTGCCAGCAGTGGACTAGCGGGAGGGGATAATGAGCAGTTCTTC,CASSGLAGGDNEQFF
TRBD2,NA,TRBJ2-3,TRBV7-9,TGTGCCAGCAGCCTCCAGACTAGCGGATTCACAGATACGCAGTATTTT,CASSLQTSGFTDTQYF
NA,NA,TRBJ2-1,TRBV5-1,TGCGCCAGCAGCTTGGAAGCCGGGAGCTCCTACAATGAGCAGTTCTTC,CASSLEAGSSYNEQFF
NA,NA,TRBJ2-2,TRBV6-1,TGTGCCAGCAGTGGGGACAACTGGCGGGACACCGGGGAGCTGTTTTTT,CASSGDNWRDTGELFF
TRBD1,NA,TRBJ1-1,TRBV6-5,TGTGCCAGCAGGGACAGGGGGCTAACTGAAGCTTTCTTT,CASRDRGLTEAFF
TRBD2,NA,TRBJ2-3,TRBV9,TGTGCCAGCAGCGTAGTAGAGCTAGCGGGAGATACGCAGTATTTT,CASSVVELAGDTQYF
NA,few,TRBJ1-1,TRBV5-1,TGCGCCAGCAGCTCAAAAGGTGAAGCTTTCTTT,CASSSKGEAFF
NA,NA,TRBJ2-7,TRBV7-2,TGTGCCAGCAGCTTAGCGTTTACCAAATCCTTCTACGAGCAGTACTTC,CASSLAFTKSFYEQYF
NA,NA,TRBJ2-1,TRBV12-5,TGTGCTAGTGGTTTGGTACAAGGCCCTTCTTACAATGAGCAGTTCTTC,CASGLVQGPSYNEQFF
NA,NA,TRBJ2-3,TRBV5-1,TGCGCCAGCAGCTTGCAGGGCTTAAACGCAGATACGCAGTATTTT,CASSLQGLNADTQYF
TRBD1,NA,TRBJ2-3,TRBV5-1,TGCGCCAGCAGCTTGGGACAGGGACCCACAGATACGCAGTATTTT,CASSLGQGPTDTQYF
TRBD1,NA,TRBJ2-7,TRBV10-2,TGCGCCAGCAGGGAGACAGGGCTCGACTACGAGCAGTACTTC,CASRETGLDYEQYF
TRBD2,NA,TRBJ2-1,TRBV27,TGTGCCAGCAGTCGTAGTAGGGCTAGCGGCTACAATGAGCAGTTCTTC,CASSRSRASGYNEQFF
NA,NA,TRBJ1-5,TRBV19,TGTGCCAGCACAGGAAAGAGCAATCAGCCCCAGCATTTT,CASTGKSNQPQHF
NA,NA,TRBJ1-1,TRBV7-9,TGTGCCAGCAGCTCCGGCCTGGACCGCATGAACACTGAAGCTTTCTTT,CASSSGLDRMNTEAFF
NA,NA,TRBJ2-3,TRBV13,TGTGCCAGTTTGGGAGATGGAGATACGCAGTATTTT,CASLGDGDTQYF
NA,once,TRBJ2-3,TRBV7-9,TGTGCCAGCAGCTTAGCCTCGTGGGGGAGCACAGATACGCAGTATTTT,CASSLASWGSTDTQYF
NA,NA,TRBJ1-2,TRBV7-8,TGTGCCAGCAGCTTAGATCATATTCCGAACTATGGCTACACCTTC,CASSLDHIPNYGYTF
NA,NA,TRBJ2-2,TRBV18,TGTGCCAGCTCACCTCCGGACTTCGCCGGGGAGCTGTTTTTT,CASSPPDFAGELFF
NA,NA,TRBJ2-7,TRBV28,TGTGCCAGCACCGGTCCCGGGATCGCTACCTACGAGCAGTACTTC,CASTGPGIATYEQYF
TRBD1,once,TRBJ2-7,TRBV7-9,TGTGCCAGCAGAGCCGGGACAGGATCCTACGAGCAGTACTTC,CASRAGTGSYEQYF
TRBD2,NA,TRBJ2-7,TRBV10-3,TGTGCCATCAGTGAGTGGACTAGCGGTAGGTACGAGCAGTACTTC,CAISEWTSGRYEQYF
TRBD2,once,TRBJ2-7,TRBV4-3,TGCGCCAGCAGCCAAGTTACTAGCGGGAGTGAGCAGTACTTC,CASSQVTSGSEQYF
TRBD2,NA,TRBJ2-2,TRBV7-6,TGTGCCAGCAGCTTATTCGGGGGGGCGAACACCGGGGAGCTGTTTTTT,CASSLFGGANTGELFF
NA,NA,TRBJ2-2,TRBV2,TGTGCCAGCAGCAATACAGCGAACACCGGGGAGCTGTTTTTT,CASSNTANTGELFF
NA,NA,TRBJ2-1,TRBV7-3,TGTGCCAGCAGCCTCGGGCGGGGCGGCTATGAGCAGTTCTTC,CASSLGRGGYEQFF
TRBD1,NA,TRBJ1-2,TRBV27,TGTGCCAGCAGTTTAGGAGGGGGCGCGCATGGCTACACCTTC,CASSLGGGAHGYTF
NA,NA,TRBJ1-1,TRBV30,TGTGCCTGGAGTCCGCGGAACACTGAAGCTTTCTTT,CAWSPRNTEAFF